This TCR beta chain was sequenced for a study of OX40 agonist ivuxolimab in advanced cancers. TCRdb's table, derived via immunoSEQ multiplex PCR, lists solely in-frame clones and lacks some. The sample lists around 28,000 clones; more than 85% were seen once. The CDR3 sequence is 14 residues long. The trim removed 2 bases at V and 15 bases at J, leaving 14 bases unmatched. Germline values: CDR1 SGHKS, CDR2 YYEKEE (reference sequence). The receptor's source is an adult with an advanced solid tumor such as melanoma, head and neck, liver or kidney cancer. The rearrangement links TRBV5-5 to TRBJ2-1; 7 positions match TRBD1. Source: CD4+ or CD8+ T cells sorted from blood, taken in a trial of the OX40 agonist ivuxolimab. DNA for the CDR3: TGTGCCAGCAGCTTCTTCCCCGGGACAGTAATTAGGTTCTTC. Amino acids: CASSFFPGTVIRFF.